Listed below are T cell receptor beta chains from one sample, sequenced in a study of early T cells in non-severe SARS-CoV-2 infection. TCRdb re-called the 5' RACE reads with MiXCR, one entry per CDR3 protein. The sample includes around 77,000 distinct CDR3 sequences, about 5% of them seen just once. The starting material was whole blood, obtained at baseline. The receptors were sampled from an adult who was a healthcare worker with PCR-confirmed SARS-CoV-2 infection or an uninfected control (not recorded which). Each CDR3 is given with its conserved first and last residue. A D gene is named only where the DNA matches it firmly. Expanded clones are given a class, and other clones once, few, many or no size at all.

D gene: NA; clone size: many; J gene: TRBJ2-1; V gene: TRBV5-1; CDR3 protein: CASSLYDSSDEQFF; CDR3 DNA: TGCGCCAGCAGCTTGTATGATAGTAGCGATGAGCAGTTCTTC
D gene: TRBD2; clone size: many; J gene: TRBJ2-1; V gene: TRBV5-4; CDR3 protein: CASSLFLAGGVYNEQFF; CDR3 DNA: TGTGCCAGCAGCTTGTTTTTAGCGGGAGGGGTCTACAATGAGCAGTTCTTC
D gene: NA; clone size: few; J gene: TRBJ2-2; V gene: TRBV5-1; CDR3 protein: CASSVTGELFF; CDR3 DNA: TGCGCCAGCAGCGTAACCGGGGAGCTGTTTTTT
D gene: NA; clone size: many; J gene: TRBJ2-7; V gene: TRBV5-1; CDR3 protein: CASSQQVNSYEQYF; CDR3 DNA: TGCGCCAGCAGCCAACAGGTCAACTCCTACGAGCAGTACTTC
D gene: NA; clone size: many; J gene: TRBJ1-3; V gene: TRBV4-1; CDR3 protein: CASSQDGGSGNTIYF; CDR3 DNA: TGCGCCAGCTCTCAGGACGGCGGCTCTGGAAACACCATATATTTT
D gene: NA; clone size: NA; J gene: TRBJ2-7; V gene: TRBV6-2/TRBV6-3; CDR3 protein: CASRPMGEAYEQYF; CDR3 DNA: TGTGCCAGCAGGCCAATGGGGGAGGCCTACGAGCAGTACTTC
D gene: NA; clone size: few; J gene: TRBJ1-1; V gene: TRBV4-1; CDR3 protein: CASSVGWQGGNTEAFF; CDR3 DNA: TGCGCCAGCAGCGTAGGCTGGCAGGGAGGAAACACTGAAGCTTTCTTT
D gene: TRBD1; clone size: many; J gene: TRBJ1-2; V gene: TRBV4-1; CDR3 protein: CASSQSQGARRFGYTF; CDR3 DNA: TGCGCCAGCAGCCAATCTCAGGGGGCGCGACGATTTGGCTACACCTTC
D gene: NA; clone size: few; J gene: TRBJ2-3; V gene: TRBV6-1; CDR3 protein: CASDRQATDTQYF; CDR3 DNA: TGTGCCAGTGACCGGCAGGCCACAGATACGCAGTATTTT
D gene: NA; clone size: NA; J gene: TRBJ2-7; V gene: TRBV24-1; CDR3 protein: CATSDPRQRTYEQYF; CDR3 DNA: TGTGCCACCAGTGATCCCAGACAGAGAACCTACGAGCAGTATTTC
D gene: NA; clone size: many; J gene: TRBJ1-1; V gene: TRBV5-1; CDR3 protein: CASSRNPGAVTEAFF; CDR3 DNA: TGCGCCAGCAGCCGGAACCCGGGCGCGGTCACTGAAGCTTTCTTT